A single T cell receptor (beta chain) is shown here with its context. As yet, its antigen is unknown. Assay execution proceeded at the deep level. It was 200 to 250 ng DNA, about 30,000 T cell genomes, that sorted-subset replicate PCRs used. In the authors' workflow: Junction-only sequences without quality scores came from ImmunoSEQ, so filtering differed. Clones were sequenced by immunoSEQ multiplex PCR, and TCRdb holds only the in-frame ones, with some missing. That table furnishes V, J and clone size, whereas the DNA furnished D and trimming. The sample has 1.6 million or so clones, around 95% seen once. V was clipped by 1 base and J by 7 bases, with 20 bases between them. This CDR3 spans 18 amino acids. Germline CDR1 and CDR2: LNHDA and SQIVND (reference sequence). This sample is part of a study of shared clonotypes between healthy human individuals. Findings of the study overall: Since donors were few, the genetic and exposure-history diversity represented was limited.

V is TRBV19 and J is TRBJ2-6; D ambiguous. The sequencing sample was made of naive CD4+ T cells sorted from blood. Subset of the sample: CD45RA+ positively selected. This TCR was sampled from a young man in good health. CDR3 DNA sequence: TGTGCCAGTAGTATAGCTGTTCTAAGGGCCTCAAACGCCAACGTCCTGACTTTC. Its protein product is CASSIAVLRASNANVLTF.